This TCR beta chain is from a study of T cells in Graves' hyperthyroidism and ophthalmopathy. A NOSPECS grade of at least 4, a Clinical Activity Score of at least 3 and duration under 3 months were recorded in ophthalmopathy patients. Researchers barred patients who had uncontrolled infection, other autoimmune disease, pregnancy or lactation. Orbital computed tomography and thyroid ultrasound, together with serum TRAb and thyroxine and clinical symptoms, were used for diagnoses. This clonotype was seen many times. Its antigen is undetermined. The investigators amplified TCR beta CDR3 regions from RNA transcripts. Initially, a first-round RT-PCR of the TCR CDR3 employed the HTBI primer set. In TCRdb, the multiplex PCR reads were re-called with MiXCR into one record per CDR3 protein. Among around 500,000 distinct CDR3 sequences listed, roughly a sixth were seen once. The CDR3 sequence is 15 residues long. V was clipped by 7 bases and J by 7 bases, with 22 bases between them. Germline CDR1 and CDR2: MDHEN and SYDVKM.

Study-wide findings and caveats: Blood shared most expanded thyroid clonotypes above 0.001.

This sequence originates from a woman aged 25-40 years with Graves' ophthalmopathy. The sample comprised blood. The J gene is TRBJ1-1, the V gene TRBV28; D gene ambiguous. CDR3 in amino acids: CASTSSPTVAIEAFF. As DNA, the CDR3 is TGTGCCAGCACCTCCTCCCCCACCGTCGCAATTGAAGCTTTCTTT.